This is a list of T cell receptor beta chains from one sample in a study of blood T cell repertoires in COVID-19. Clones were sequenced by immunoSEQ multiplex PCR, and TCRdb holds only the in-frame ones, with some missing. Among about 44,000 clones listed, nearly 90% were seen once. Sequenced input: peripheral blood. The receptors here all came from a man aged 65 to 85 with active COVID-19. Both conserved end residues are part of each CDR3. Each record gives: V gene, D gene, J gene, clone size, CDR3 DNA, CDR3 protein. D genes are given only for firm matches. Expanded clones get a size class; other rows say once, few or many, or leave the size out.

>TRBV6-1|.|TRBJ1-5|.
TGTGCCAGCAGTGAAGCTGGCGGGAGGAGGCAGCCCCAGCATTTT
CASSEAGGRRQPQHF
>TRBV5-6|TRBD1|TRBJ2-7|once
TGTGCCAGCAGCTTGAGGGGGCCGCGAGGTGCCGAGCAGTACTTC
CASSLRGPRGAEQYF
>TRBV6-2/TRBV6-3|.|TRBJ2-1|.
TGTGCCAGCAGTTCCTCCGGGGGTCCCATCTACAATGAGCAGTTCTTC
CASSSSGGPIYNEQFF
>TRBV9|.|TRBJ1-2|.
TGTGCCAGCAGCGTAGGACGGGACTATGGCTACACCTTC
CASSVGRDYGYTF
>TRBV19|TRBD1|TRBJ2-7|.
TGTGCCAGTAGTATAAACCCTTCGACAGGGGAATTCAAGTTCTACGAGCAGTACTTC
CASSINPSTGEFKFYEQYF
>TRBV27|.|TRBJ1-2|few
TGTGCCAGCAGTCCCGGGGCAGGGGTGCACTATGGCTACACCTTC
CASSPGAGVHYGYTF
>TRBV6-6|TRBD1|TRBJ2-2|.
TGTGCCAGCAGGGGCGTCCGGGACAGCTACACCGGGGAGCTGTTTTTT
CASRGVRDSYTGELFF
>TRBV4-1|.|TRBJ2-5|few
TGCGCCAGCAGCCTCTTAGCGGTAGAGACCCAGTACTTC
CASSLLAVETQYF
>TRBV15|TRBD1|TRBJ2-1|.
TGTGCCACCAGCAGAAGCCCGACAGGGGTCGATGAGCAGTTCTTC
CATSRSPTGVDEQFF
>TRBV7-8|TRBD1|TRBJ1-6|.
TGTGCCAGCAGCTTAAGTGGACAGGGGTGGTCACCCCTCCACTTT
CASSLSGQGWSPLHF
>TRBV4-1|.|TRBJ1-1|.
TGCGCCAGCAGCCAAGATCGGGCAGGGCTTAGGGACACTGAAGCTTTCTTT
CASSQDRAGLRDTEAFF
>TRBV29-1|TRBD1|TRBJ2-7|.
TGCAGCGTCAGTGGGACAGGGGGTGAATACGAGCAGTACTTC
CSVSGTGGEYEQYF
>TRBV6-5|.|TRBJ2-7|.
TGTGCCAGCAGTTACTCGTTCCAGGGAAAGTACGAGCAGTACTTC
CASSYSFQGKYEQYF
>TRBV20-1|.|TRBJ1-3|.
TGCAGTGCTAGTCCGGGGATGTATGGAAACACCATATATTTT
CSASPGMYGNTIYF
>TRBV9|TRBD1|TRBJ1-1|once
TGTGCCAGCAGCCCCGCGACAGGGGTCACTGAAGCTTTCTTT
CASSPATGVTEAFF
>TRBV19|.|TRBJ2-1|.
TGTGCCAGCTTCAAGGGCGGGCCCCCGGGAAATGAGCAGTTCTTC
CASFKGGPPGNEQFF
>TRBV4-2|.|TRBJ2-6|.
TGTGCCAGCAGCCAAATGAAACAGGGCCGATCGAGGGCCAACGTCCTGACTTTC
CASSQMKQGRSRANVLTF
>TRBV5-5|TRBD1|TRBJ2-7|.
TGTGCCAGCAGCTCTCCACAGGGGATTACCCTACCCGAGCAGTACTTC
CASSSPQGITLPEQYF
>TRBV6-4|TRBD1|TRBJ1-2|.
TGTGCCAGCAGTGAAGACAGGGAGGCTGGTGGCTACACCTTC
CASSEDREAGGYTF
>TRBV28|TRBD1|TRBJ1-3|.
TGTGCCAGCAGCCCCCTGGACAGGGACTACACCATATATTTT
CASSPLDRDYTIYF
>TRBV7-9|TRBD1|TRBJ2-7|.
TGTGCCAGCAGCCCCGACAGGGGTGAGCAGTACTTC
CASSPDRGEQYF
>TRBV23-1|TRBD1|TRBJ1-1|.
TGCGCCAGCAGTCAACTACAGGGGGGTGAGAACACTGAAGCTTTCTTT
CASSQLQGGENTEAFF
>TRBV5-1|.|TRBJ2-7|.
TGCGCCAGCAGCTCACAGGACCCAAGCTCCTCCTACGAGCAGTACTTC
CASSSQDPSSSYEQYF
>TRBV7-2|TRBD1|TRBJ2-7|.
TGTGCCAGCAGCTTACGGACAGGGGAGGCCTACGAGCAGTACTTC
CASSLRTGEAYEQYF
>TRBV11-2|.|TRBJ2-3|.
TGTGCCAGCAGCTTAGTGTTGGCTAGCTCTACAGATACGCAGTATTTT
CASSLVLASSTDTQYF
>TRBV20-1|TRBD2|TRBJ2-7|.
TGCAGTGCTAGTCCCCATGTAGGACTAGCGGACTACGAGCAGTACTTC
CSASPHVGLADYEQYF
>TRBV7-2|TRBD2|TRBJ2-5|.
TGTGCCAGCAGCTTAGTCTCACTAGCGGGGGTACCACAAGAGACCCAGTACTTC
CASSLVSLAGVPQETQYF
>TRBV29-1|TRBD1|TRBJ2-7|.
TGCAGCGTCAGGGACAGAGCTGGTGGGGAGCAGTACTTC
CSVRDRAGGEQYF
>TRBV2|TRBD2|TRBJ2-3|.
TGTGCCAGCAGTGATTTCAGCGGGGGGGCGATAGATACGCAGTATTTT
CASSDFSGGAIDTQYF
>TRBV27|.|TRBJ2-7|.
TGTGCCAGCAGGGGCCTCCGGGAGCAGTACTTC
CASRGLREQYF
>TRBV7-2|TRBD1|TRBJ2-1|.
TGTGCCAGCAGCCCTCAGGGGGTCAATGAGCAGTTCTTC
CASSPQGVNEQFF
>TRBV6-5|TRBD1|TRBJ2-7|.
TGTGCCAGCAGTCGCAACAGGGGCGAGCAGTACTTC
CASSRNRGEQYF
>TRBV18|.|TRBJ1-5|.
TGTGCCAGCTCCCCCACCTCATCGTTGTCGAGGGATCAGCCCCAGCATTTT
CASSPTSSLSRDQPQHF
>TRBV28|TRBD1|TRBJ2-7|.
TGTGCCAGCAGGGGTCCCGGGACAGGGAGCTACGAGCAGTACTTC
CASRGPGTGSYEQYF
>TRBV19|TRBD1|TRBJ1-5|.
TGTGCCAGTAGTCCCATGGGACAGGGAGTGCGTCAGCCCCAGCATTTT
CASSPMGQGVRQPQHF
>TRBV29-1|TRBD1|TRBJ2-7|once
TGCAGCGTGGCCGACAGGGTGGACTACGAGCAGTACTTC
CSVADRVDYEQYF
>TRBV7-6|TRBD1|TRBJ1-3|.
TGTGCCAGCAGCTTGTCGACAGGGGGAAACACCATATATTTT
CASSLSTGGNTIYF
>TRBV5-4|.|TRBJ2-4|.
TGTGCCAGCGGCCCGGGGAGAGAAAACATTCAGTACTTC
CASGPGRENIQYF